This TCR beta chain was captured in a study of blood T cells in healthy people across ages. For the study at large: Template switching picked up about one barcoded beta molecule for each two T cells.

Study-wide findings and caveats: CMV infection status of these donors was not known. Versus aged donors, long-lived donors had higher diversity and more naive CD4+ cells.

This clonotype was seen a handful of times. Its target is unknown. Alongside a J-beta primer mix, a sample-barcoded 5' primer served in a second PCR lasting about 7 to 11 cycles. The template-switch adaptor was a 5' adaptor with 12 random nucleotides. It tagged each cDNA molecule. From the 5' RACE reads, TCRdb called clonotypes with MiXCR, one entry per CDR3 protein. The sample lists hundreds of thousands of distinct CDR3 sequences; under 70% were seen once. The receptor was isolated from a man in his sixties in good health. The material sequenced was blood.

The CDR3 here is CASSLQGAEAFF. For the CDR3, the DNA is TGTGCCAGCAGTCTCCAAGGGGCTGAAGCTTTCTTT. This rearrangement joins TRBV12-3 or TRBV12-4 to TRBJ1-1, with D maybe TRBD1 (5 bases). V was cut by 5 bases and J by 6 bases, with 10 bases left in between. This CDR3 region has 12 residues.